A selection of T cell receptor beta chains follows, all from one sample in a study of siplizumab effects on memory and regulatory T cells. TCRdb's table, derived via immunoSEQ multiplex PCR, lists solely in-frame clones and lacks some. The table has about 100,000 clones, 80% to 95% seen once. Sequenced input: CD4+ T cells sorted from blood. The origin of the receptors is a human donor in good health. Some clones in this sample may be carry-over from other donors' samples. The CDR3 runs from the conserved cysteine through the conserved F or W. D genes are given only for firm matches. Some rows mark clone size as missing; the rest say once, few, many or name a class of expanded clone.

size | J | V | D | DNA | CDR3
NA | TRBJ2-1 | TRBV15 | NA | TGTGCCACCAGCAGAGTCTTTAACCGAGGACGGGCCTACAATGAGCAGTTCTTC | CATSRVFNRGRAYNEQFF
NA | TRBJ2-3 | TRBV5-4 | NA | TGTGCCAGCAGCTTGTCAAGCGGAGCTAGCACAGATACGCAGTATTTT | CASSLSSGASTDTQYF
once | TRBJ2-7 | TRBV29-1 | NA | TGCAGACAGGGATATCCCCCCGGGGAGCAGTACTTC | CRQGYPPGEQYF
NA | TRBJ2-7 | TRBV7-9 | TRBD2 | TGTGCCAGCAGCCTTGTCTCTAGCGGGAGACGGTACGAGCAGTACTTC | CASSLVSSGRRYEQYF
NA | TRBJ1-1 | TRBV18 | NA | TGTGCCAGCTCACCAGTGGACAGTCTAGCGGTGAACACTGAAGCTTTCTTT | CASSPVDSLAVNTEAFF
NA | TRBJ2-1 | TRBV6-5 | TRBD2 | TGTGCCAGCAGCCTAATGATGGTAGCGGGCGTGGCTGAGTTCTTC | CASSLMMVAGVAEFF
NA | TRBJ2-5 | TRBV7-7 | NA | TGTGCTAGCAGCTTAGGAGCAGCTCAAGAGACCCAGTACTTC | CASSLGAAQETQYF
once | TRBJ2-7 | TRBV6-1 | TRBD2 | TGTGCCAGCAACGCGGGAGGGGGACACGAGCAGTACTTC | CASNAGGGHEQYF
once | TRBJ2-7 | TRBV4-2 | TRBD2 | TGTGCCAGCAGCCAAGATCTGCGGGAGTCCTACGAGCAGTACTTC | CASSQDLRESYEQYF
NA | TRBJ2-5 | TRBV19 | NA | TGTGCCAGCCAGACACCGGGCCACCAAGAGACCCAGTACTTC | CASQTPGHQETQYF
NA | TRBJ1-1 | TRBV5-1 | TRBD1 | TGCGCCAGCAGCTGGGGGGACAGGGGCAACACTGAAGCTTTCTTT | CASSWGDRGNTEAFF
NA | TRBJ1-5 | TRBV19 | NA | TGTGCCAGTAGTGCCCCCCTCCAAAATCAGCCCCAGCATTTT | CASSAPLQNQPQHF
NA | TRBJ1-2 | TRBV5-6 | NA | TGTGCCAGCAGCCAAGGGACCGGGAAGACTAACTATGGCTACACCTTC | CASSQGTGKTNYGYTF
NA | TRBJ2-6 | TRBV7-9 | TRBD1 | TGTGCCAGCAGCTTAACAGGGGCGGGCAACGTCCTGACTTTC | CASSLTGAGNVLTF
NA | TRBJ2-1 | TRBV14 | TRBD2 | TGTGCCAGCAGCCTCAAAACGGGGACTAGCCTTTTCTTC | CASSLKTGTSLFF
NA | TRBJ1-1 | TRBV28 | NA | TGTGCCAGCAGTTTTAAGGGTGCGGCTTTCTTT | CASSFKGAAFF
NA | TRBJ2-7 | TRBV5-1 | NA | TGCGCCAGCAGCTCCAGGGAGACCTACGAGCAGTACTTC | CASSSRETYEQYF
NA | TRBJ1-3 | TRBV28 | NA | TGTGCCAGCAGCTATGTGGGGGTCACTGGAAACACCATATATTTT | CASSYVGVTGNTIYF
NA | TRBJ2-1 | TRBV4-1 | TRBD2 | TGCGCCAGCAGCCTCGTGGGACTAGCGAGGTACAATGAGCAGTTCTTC | CASSLVGLARYNEQFF
once | TRBJ2-2 | TRBV11-3 | NA | TGTGCCAGCAGCTTATCTCTATGGGGGGTTCCTAACACCGGGGAGCTGTTTTTT | CASSLSLWGVPNTGELFF
NA | TRBJ1-1 | TRBV18 | TRBD1 | TGTGCCAGCTCACCACCAGACAGGGGGCGGAGTAAGACTGAAGCTTTCTTT | CASSPPDRGRSKTEAFF
NA | TRBJ2-5 | TRBV2 | NA | TGTGCCAGCAGACGAGAATCTAACCCCCAAGAGACCCAGTACTTC | CASRRESNPQETQYF
NA | TRBJ1-2 | TRBV14 | NA | TGTGCCAGCAGCCAAGATCGAGATGGCTACACCTTC | CASSQDRDGYTF
NA | TRBJ1-2 | TRBV28 | NA | TGTGCCAGCAGTTTAAACGGCCGGGGGGGCTATGGCTACACCTTC | CASSLNGRGGYGYTF
once | TRBJ2-7 | TRBV7-9 | NA | TGTGCCAGCAGCTTAGGAGGGGCCCTCACTAGCTACGAGCAGTACTTC | CASSLGGALTSYEQYF
NA | TRBJ2-1 | TRBV14 | NA | TGTGCCAGCAGCCAAGCTCTAGGCAGTTGGGTTGAGCAGTTCTTC | CASSQALGSWVEQFF
NA | TRBJ2-1 | TRBV6-4 | NA | TGTGCCAGCAGTGAGGGGGGGCATGGTGAGCAGTTCTTC | CASSEGGHGEQFF
NA | TRBJ2-3 | TRBV11-1 | TRBD2 | TGTGCCAGCAGCTGGTTCGGGACTAGCGGCTCCACAGATACGCAGTATTTT | CASSWFGTSGSTDTQYF
few | TRBJ2-7 | TRBV6-1 | TRBD1 | TGTGCCAGCCACCATGGGACAGGGCTTACCGAGCAGTACTTC | CASHHGTGLTEQYF
once | TRBJ2-3 | TRBV11-1 | NA | TGTGCCAGCAGCTTAGGCGACCCGAGCACAGATACGCAGTATTTT | CASSLGDPSTDTQYF
NA | TRBJ1-5 | TRBV7-6 | NA | TGTGCCAGCAGCGCAGGGACGTCGGTTCAGCCCCAGCATTTT | CASSAGTSVQPQHF
NA | TRBJ2-7 | TRBV5-1 | NA | TGCGCCAGCAGCCTGCGAGGGGTGGGTGACTACGAGCAGTACTTC | CASSLRGVGDYEQYF
NA | TRBJ2-5 | TRBV6-4 | NA | TGTGCCAGCAGTGAAGGGACGGGGGAGACCCAGTACTTC | CASSEGTGETQYF
NA | TRBJ2-1 | TRBV4-1 | NA | TGCGCCAGCAGCCAAGATCGAAGGGTTAATCACAATGAGCAGTTCTTC | CASSQDRRVNHNEQFF
NA | TRBJ1-3 | TRBV27 | TRBD1 | TGTGCCAGCAGGACAGGGGGCGCTGGAAACACCATATATTTT | CASRTGGAGNTIYF
NA | TRBJ2-5 | TRBV5-1 | NA | TGCGCCAGCAGCTCTCCAGTCGGGTCGTGGGAGACCCAGTACTTC | CASSSPVGSWETQYF
NA | TRBJ1-5 | TRBV30 | TRBD1 | TGTGCCTGGAGGAGGGGGCGAACTTTTCAGCCCCAGCATTTT | CAWRRGRTFQPQHF
NA | TRBJ1-5 | TRBV18 | TRBD1 | TGTGCCAGCTCACCATCCGGACAGGCAAATAGCAATCAGCCCCAGCATTTT | CASSPSGQANSNQPQHF
NA | TRBJ2-7 | TRBV5-1 | NA | TGCGCCAGCAGCTTGGTGGTTGCCAGGTTGAACGAGCAGTACTTC | CASSLVVARLNEQYF
NA | TRBJ2-7 | TRBV19 | NA | TGTGCCAGTAGTCCTCCCGGACGACAGGACGAGCAGTACTTC | CASSPPGRQDEQYF
NA | TRBJ2-1 | TRBV10-3 | NA | TGTGCCATCAGTGAGTCTCCAGTCAGCTCCTACAATGAGCAGTTCTTC | CAISESPVSSYNEQFF
NA | TRBJ2-1 | TRBV27 | TRBD2 | TGTGCCAGCAGTTTAAGAGGAGGCGGGGGGACCTACAATGAGCAGTTCTTC | CASSLRGGGGTYNEQFF
NA | TRBJ2-2 | TRBV6-1 | NA | TGTGCCAGCAGTGTCTGGCGGGCCGGGGAGCTGTTTTTT | CASSVWRAGELFF
NA | TRBJ2-1 | TRBV7-3 | NA | TGTGCCAGCAGCAGTACCGGGACAAGTTCCTACAATGAGCAGTTCTTC | CASSSTGTSSYNEQFF
NA | TRBJ2-2 | TRBV11-2 | TRBD2 | TGTGCCAGCAGCACCCGACTAGCGGGAGGGAGACTGAACACCGGGGAGCTGTTTTTT | CASSTRLAGGRLNTGELFF
NA | TRBJ1-2 | TRBV6-5 | NA | TGTGCCAGCAGTTACTCGAATCGGGGCGGCTACACCTTC | CASSYSNRGGYTF
NA | TRBJ2-2 | TRBV28 | TRBD2 | TGTGCCAGCAGTTTAGTAGGGCAGGGAATCGGACTAGCAATAGTCGGGGAGCTGTTTTTT | CASSLVGQGIGLAIVGELFF
NA | TRBJ2-5 | TRBV7-3 | TRBD1 | TGTGCCAGCAGCTGCCTGACAGGGGAAGAGACCCAGTACTTC | CASSCLTGEETQYF
NA | TRBJ2-7 | TRBV28 | TRBD1 | TGTGCCAGCAGCGAGATGTCCGGGACAGTCATCTCCTACGAGCAGTACTTC | CASSEMSGTVISYEQYF
NA | TRBJ2-7 | TRBV27 | TRBD2 | TGTGCCAGTAGAGGGTCTGCGGGAGGGCCGGGGGAGCAGTACTTC | CASRGSAGGPGEQYF
NA | TRBJ2-3 | TRBV21-1 | NA | TGTGCCAGCAGCAAAGGGAGGACTAGCGGGAGTCGGGGCACAGATACGCAGTATTTT | CASSKGRTSGSRGTDTQYF
NA | TRBJ2-7 | TRBV7-9 | TRBD2 | TGTGCCAGCAGTTTCGGGACTAGCGGGTTCACCGAGCAGTACTTC | CASSFGTSGFTEQYF
NA | TRBJ1-5 | TRBV18 | TRBD1 | TGTGCCAGCTCACGACAGGGATATAGCAATCAGCCCCAGCATTTT | CASSRQGYSNQPQHF
NA | TRBJ2-7 | TRBV5-1 | NA | TGCGCCAGCAGCCTCTCCCAACACGAGCAGTACTTC | CASSLSQHEQYF
NA | TRBJ2-2 | TRBV6-1 | TRBD2 | TGTGCCAACCGACTAGCGGGTACCGGGGAGCTGTTTTTT | CANRLAGTGELFF
few | TRBJ2-5 | TRBV5-1 | TRBD1 | TGCGCCAGCAGCCCAGGACAGGGAGCCGCAGAGACCCAGTACTTC | CASSPGQGAAETQYF
NA | TRBJ2-3 | TRBV9 | TRBD1 | TGTGCCAGCAGCGGCCGGGACAGTAAGACAGATACGCAGTATTTT | CASSGRDSKTDTQYF